These 10 T cell receptor beta chains came from one sample sequenced in a study of T cells after yellow fever vaccination. TCRdb called the 5' RACE reads again in MiXCR, with one record for every CDR3 protein. In the table there are some 150,000 distinct CDR3 sequences, roughly 9% of which are singletons. Here the sequenced sample was CD8+ T cells sorted from PBMCs, taken 45 days after the yellow fever booster vaccination. Receptors originate from a young man who received the YFV17D yellow fever vaccine.

This clonotype was seen more than once but under ten times. The rearrangement uses TRBV6-6 and TRBJ1-5; TRBD1 is a possible D gene (6 bases). Trimming pared 4 bases from V and 7 bases from J, leaving 11 bases between. Germline V gene sequence: CDR1 MNHNY, CDR2 SVGAGI (reference sequence). This CDR3 region has 13 residues. CDR3 sequence: CASSSTGYQPQHF. Here the CDR3 DNA reads TGTGCCAGCAGTTCTACAGGGTACCAGCCCCAGCATTTT.

This clonotype was seen only a few times. V and J are TRBV5-1 and TRBJ1-4, with a tentative D call TRBD1 (5 bases). CDR3 length: 16 residues. Germline V CDR1 and CDR2: SGHRS, YFSETQ. V lost 4 bases and J 8 bases, leaving 21 bases between the germline ends. The CDR3 bases are TGCGCCAGCAGCCTTCAGCCCGGGACCCCTGCGGAAAAACTGTTTTTT. Translating it yields CASSLQPGTPAEKLFF.

In its sample, this clonotype was seen a few times. The chain carries TRBV7-2 and TRBJ2-7, with 9 bases identical to TRBD2. The CDR3 runs to 16 residues. Trimming at V came to 5 bases and at J to 2 bases, leaving 10 bases not matched to a gene. Germline CDR1 and CDR2: SGHTA and FQGNSA. The CDR3 DNA reads as TGTGCCAGCAGCAAGCCAGATAGCGGGGGACCCTACGAGCAGTACGTC. Protein sequence: CASSKPDSGGPYEQYV.

The J gene is TRBJ2-1, the V gene TRBV12-3 or TRBV12-4; TRBD2 matches 8 bases. This CDR3 is 13 amino acids long. V lost 7 bases, J lost 12 bases, and 11 bases stayed unmatched. The chain's CDR3 is CASTLLGAGGQFF. Here the CDR3 DNA reads TGTGCCAGCACCCTCCTGGGGGCGGGGGGGCAGTTCTTC.

The table lists this clonotype with a few counts. This sequence joins TRBV12-3 or TRBV12-4 and TRBJ2-7; 14 bases are a match to TRBD2. J gave up 6 bases and V 5 bases, and 9 bases lay outside the gene matches. The CDR3 contains 16 residues. The DNA of the CDR3 is TGTGCCAGCAGTCCCGCCTCGGGACTAGCGGGGGTCGAGCAGTACTTC. This gives the protein CASSPASGLAGVEQYF.

The sample holds a few counts of this clonotype. The chain couples TRBV24-1 to TRBJ2-5, with no clear D. Trimming removed 4 bases at V and 0 bases at J, with 5 bases between. This CDR3 spans 13 amino acids. In germline, CDR1 is KGHDR, CDR2 SFDVKD. The CDR3 region is CATSDPYQETQYF. As DNA, the CDR3 is TGTGCCACCAGTGACCCGTACCAAGAGACCCAGTACTTC.

In this sample, this clonotype turned up a few times. The chain uses TRBV6-2 or TRBV6-3 and TRBJ1-2; 7 nucleotides line up with TRBD1. J lost 10 bases, V lost 7 bases, and 6 bases had no gene match. The CDR3 runs 11 residues. Germline loops: CDR1 MNHEY, CDR2 SVGEGT. The CDR3 DNA follows: TGTGCCAGCATCGACCAGGGGGACTACACCTTC. Residues: CASIDQGDYTF.

The chain carries TRBV12-3 or TRBV12-4 and TRBJ1-2; 9 bases line up with TRBD1. The CDR3 sequence is 14 residues long. V gave up 4 bases and J gave up 6 bases; unmatched junction bases: 6. The CDR3: CASSSGQGGDGYTF. Written as DNA, the CDR3 is TGTGCCAGCAGTTCGGGACAGGGAGGAGATGGCTACACCTTC.

This clonotype has a handful of counts. The chain carries TRBV5-1 and TRBJ1-1; 7 bases fit TRBD1. The CDR3 sequence is 15 residues long. Unmatched junction bases numbered 8, after V lost 0 bases and J lost 6 bases. From germline, CDR1 is SGHRS and CDR2 YFSETQ. CDR3: CASSLGGTAAPEAFF. CDR3 sequence (DNA): TGCGCCAGCAGCTTGGGGGGGACAGCGGCCCCTGAAGCTTTCTTT.

CDR3 region: CASSYRDSNTEAFF. CDR3 nucleotide sequence: TGTGCCAGCAGCTACAGGGACAGCAACACTGAAGCTTTCTTT. The chain links TRBV5-5 to TRBJ1-1; 7 bases match TRBD1. Unmatched junction bases numbered 4, after V lost 3 bases and J lost 2 bases. The germline gives CDR1 SGHKS, CDR2 YYEKEE (reference sequence). This CDR3 has 14 amino acids.